Below, one T cell receptor beta chain is given with its context. Its specificity is not known. The germline V gene has CDR1 SGHDT and CDR2 YYEEEE. J was trimmed by 0 bases and V by 4 bases; bases with no gene match: 3. The CDR3 runs to 16 residues. Both 60 Vbeta primers and 13 Jbeta primers went into the PCR. Using immunoSEQ multiplex PCR, the repertoire was profiled, and TCRdb retains in-frame clones only, with some absent. The table has about 220,000 clones, approximately 80% seen once. The data are from a study of cytomegalovirus exposure and HLA in healthy donors. Overall study context: Approximately 180 million T cells yielded some 100 million unique TCR beta sequences, as an earlier analysis found. Points from the study as a whole: Reported results showed that the classifier diagnosed cytomegalovirus status with high specificity and sensitivity. It was taken for granted in presence/absence analyses that sequencing depth across donors was roughly uniform.

The TCR originated in a boy between 2 and 15 years old in good health and CMV-seronegative. The specimen sequenced was PBMCs. The J gene is TRBJ2-3, the V gene TRBV5-6; 12 nucleotides match TRBD1. The CDR3 DNA follows: TGTGCCAGCAGCCGGGACAGGGGGCATAGCACAGATACGCAGTATTTT. Translation: CASSRDRGHSTDTQYF.